The TCR beta chain under discussion was sequenced for a study of blood T cell repertoires in COVID-19. At the level of the study: Acute-phase and convalescent COVID-19 samples originated in the United States, Italy and Spain.

How the authors handled the data: By means of reference gene primer amplification, nucleated cell counts were estimated. Produced via immunoSEQ multiplex PCR; TCRdb's table is partial and in-frame only. V and J calls and clone size are as listed in that table; D and trimming were resolved from the DNA. Among around 150,000 clones, roughly 85% were seen once, and the ten largest hold 1% to 1.2%. The CDR3 has 16 residues. CDR1 is ENHRY, CDR2 SYGVKD, per germline. V lost 2 bases to trimming and J lost 4 bases; unmatched junction nucleotides: 4. The sequenced sample consisted of peripheral blood. The receptor was isolated from a man aged 35 to 55 with acute or convalescent COVID-19. The chain employs TRBV10-3 and TRBJ2-2, with 10 bases lining up with TRBD1. CDR3: CAISEADRGPTGELFF. The CDR3 region has the DNA TGTGCCATCAGTGAGGCCGACAGGGGGCCCACCGGGGAGCTGTTTTTT.